A selection of T cell receptor beta chains follows, all from one sample in a study of OX40 agonist ivuxolimab in advanced cancers. Data came from immunoSEQ multiplex PCR; TCRdb stores just in-frame clones and leaves some out. Counted here are about 53,000 clones, roughly nine tenths occurring once; the ten biggest clones make up approximately 10%. Specimen: CD4+ or CD8+ T cells sorted from blood, collected in a trial of the OX40 agonist ivuxolimab. The source of these receptors is an adult with an advanced solid tumor such as melanoma, head and neck, liver or kidney cancer. Both conserved end residues are part of each CDR3. Fields, in order: J gene, V gene, D gene, clone size, CDR3 protein, CDR3 DNA. The D gene is left open where the match is weak. Not all rows give a size; the values are once, few, many and, for expanded clones, a class.

j_gene: TRBJ1-2
v_gene: TRBV4-2
d_gene: TRBD1
abundance: -
CDR3aa: CASSQGQVVYGYTF
CDR3nt: TGTGCCAGCAGCCAGGGACAGGTAGTCTATGGCTACACCTTC

j_gene: TRBJ1-2
v_gene: TRBV2
d_gene: -
abundance: -
CDR3aa: CASSASLYGYTF
CDR3nt: TGTGCCAGCAGTGCAAGCCTCTATGGCTACACCTTC

j_gene: TRBJ2-7
v_gene: TRBV11-2
d_gene: -
abundance: once
CDR3aa: CASSLIYHDQSRYEQYF
CDR3nt: TGTGCCAGCAGCTTAATATATCATGATCAGTCACGTTACGAGCAGTACTTC

j_gene: TRBJ2-3
v_gene: TRBV6-6
d_gene: -
abundance: -
CDR3aa: CASNVYKGADTQYF
CDR3nt: TGTGCCAGCAACGTGTATAAGGGGGCAGATACGCAGTATTTT

j_gene: TRBJ1-5
v_gene: TRBV30
d_gene: -
abundance: -
CDR3aa: CAWSGPGRGGNQPQHF
CDR3nt: TGTGCCTGGAGTGGTCCGGGAAGAGGGGGCAATCAGCCCCAGCATTTT

j_gene: TRBJ1-1
v_gene: TRBV19
d_gene: -
abundance: -
CDR3aa: CASSISSNTEAFF
CDR3nt: TGTGCCAGTAGTATAAGCTCGAACACTGAAGCTTTCTTT

j_gene: TRBJ2-2
v_gene: TRBV9
d_gene: TRBD1
abundance: -
CDR3aa: CASSGTGAFAGELFF
CDR3nt: TGTGCCAGCAGCGGGACAGGGGCTTTCGCCGGGGAGCTGTTTTTT

j_gene: TRBJ2-1
v_gene: TRBV4-2
d_gene: TRBD1
abundance: once
CDR3aa: CASSQGQGTYNEQFF
CDR3nt: TGTGCCAGCAGCCAGGGACAGGGAACCTACAATGAGCAGTTCTTC

j_gene: TRBJ2-2
v_gene: TRBV5-5
d_gene: -
abundance: -
CDR3aa: CASSLLSTGELFF
CDR3nt: TGTGCCAGCAGCTTGTTAAGCACCGGGGAGCTGTTTTTT

j_gene: TRBJ1-3
v_gene: TRBV11-2
d_gene: -
abundance: -
CDR3aa: CASSLGESGNTIYF
CDR3nt: TGTGCCAGCAGCTTGGGGGAAAGTGGAAACACCATATATTTT

j_gene: TRBJ1-2
v_gene: TRBV28
d_gene: -
abundance: -
CDR3aa: CASSRTGAGPNYGYTF
CDR3nt: TGTGCCAGCAGTAGGACCGGGGCAGGGCCTAACTATGGCTACACCTTC

j_gene: TRBJ1-1
v_gene: TRBV18
d_gene: -
abundance: -
CDR3aa: CASSTVENTEAFF
CDR3nt: TGTGCCAGCTCAACGGTGGAGAACACTGAAGCTTTCTTT

j_gene: TRBJ2-5
v_gene: TRBV5-1
d_gene: -
abundance: once
CDR3aa: CASSYVGNAQETQYF
CDR3nt: TGCGCCAGCAGCTACGTGGGAAACGCACAAGAGACCCAGTACTTC

j_gene: TRBJ2-7
v_gene: TRBV11-2
d_gene: TRBD1
abundance: -
CDR3aa: CASSYWDRTYEQYF
CDR3nt: TGTGCCAGCAGCTACTGGGACAGGACCTACGAGCAGTACTTC

j_gene: TRBJ2-6
v_gene: TRBV2
d_gene: -
abundance: -
CDR3aa: CASTTLVSGANVLTF
CDR3nt: TGTGCCAGTACCACATTGGTCTCTGGGGCCAACGTCCTGACTTTC

j_gene: TRBJ1-4
v_gene: TRBV28
d_gene: -
abundance: once
CDR3aa: CASSSGGASEKLFF
CDR3nt: TGTGCCAGCAGTTCCGGGGGGGCAAGTGAAAAACTGTTTTTT

j_gene: TRBJ2-7
v_gene: TRBV19
d_gene: -
abundance: -
CDR3aa: CASSGPGFYEQYF
CDR3nt: TGTGCCAGTAGTGGCCCAGGCTTCTACGAGCAGTACTTC

j_gene: TRBJ2-4
v_gene: TRBV4-1
d_gene: TRBD1
abundance: few
CDR3aa: CASSQRQGEWAKNIQYF
CDR3nt: TGCGCCAGCAGCCAACGGCAGGGGGAATGGGCCAAAAACATTCAGTACTTC

j_gene: TRBJ2-3
v_gene: TRBV6-1
d_gene: -
abundance: -
CDR3aa: CASSEDSPSTDTQYF
CDR3nt: TGTGCCAGCAGTGAAGACAGCCCTAGCACAGATACGCAGTATTTT

j_gene: TRBJ2-5
v_gene: TRBV9
d_gene: -
abundance: -
CDR3aa: CASSVDPQETQYF
CDR3nt: TGTGCCAGCAGCGTAGACCCCCAAGAGACCCAGTACTTC

j_gene: TRBJ1-4
v_gene: TRBV28
d_gene: -
abundance: -
CDR3aa: CASSLPGDGNEKLFF
CDR3nt: TGTGCCAGCAGTTTACCCGGGGACGGTAATGAAAAACTGTTTTTT

j_gene: TRBJ2-7
v_gene: TRBV5-1
d_gene: TRBD1
abundance: -
CDR3aa: CASRAQMGQVYEQYF
CDR3nt: TGCGCCAGCCGTGCACAGATGGGACAGGTATACGAGCAGTACTTC

j_gene: TRBJ1-2
v_gene: TRBV6-6
d_gene: -
abundance: -
CDR3aa: CASSYSDTGYTF
CDR3nt: TGTGCCAGCAGTTACTCGGACACTGGCTACACCTTC

j_gene: TRBJ1-1
v_gene: TRBV2
d_gene: -
abundance: -
CDR3aa: CASSQGIHITEAFF
CDR3nt: TGTGCCAGCAGCCAGGGAATTCATATCACTGAAGCTTTCTTT

j_gene: TRBJ2-6
v_gene: TRBV27
d_gene: TRBD1
abundance: -
CDR3aa: CASSFRTGGALGANVLTF
CDR3nt: TGTGCCAGCAGTTTTCGGACAGGGGGCGCGTTAGGGGCCAACGTCCTGACTTTC

j_gene: TRBJ2-5
v_gene: TRBV5-1
d_gene: -
abundance: -
CDR3aa: CASSPLTSSGETQYF
CDR3nt: TGCGCCAGCAGCCCCCTGACTAGTTCAGGGGAGACCCAGTACTTC

j_gene: TRBJ2-1
v_gene: TRBV27
d_gene: -
abundance: -
CDR3aa: CASSPRVAAGEQFF
CDR3nt: TGTGCCAGCAGTCCCAGAGTGGCAGCCGGTGAGCAGTTCTTC

j_gene: TRBJ1-1
v_gene: TRBV27
d_gene: -
abundance: -
CDR3aa: CASSSPGRYTEAFF
CDR3nt: TGTGCCAGCTCATCACCGGGGCGATACACTGAAGCTTTCTTT